One and the same sample provided the 28 T cell receptor beta chains below, sequenced in a study of blood T cell repertoires in COVID-19. Profiled with immunoSEQ multiplex PCR; TCRdb holds only in-frame clones, not every one. The sample comprises 150,000 to 200,000 clones, 60% to 80% of which are singletons, and approximately 26% rests with the top ten. Sequencing was done on a sample of peripheral blood. Every receptor here comes from a woman aged 70 to 79 with acute or convalescent COVID-19.

The V gene is TRBV12-3 or TRBV12-4, the J gene TRBJ2-4; 11 bases line up with TRBD2. This CDR3 spans 13 amino acids. V was clipped by 5 bases and J by 10 bases; unmatched bases: 4. DNA for the CDR3: TGTGCCAGCAGTCTAGGGACTAGCGGTATTCAGTACTTC. Its translation is CASSLGTSGIQYF.

This sequence joins TRBV15 and TRBJ1-4; TRBD1 might be the D (5 bases). With 3 bases removed from V and 3 bases from J, the gap between germline ends came to 11 bases. The CDR3 spans 15 residues. Germline V gene sequence: CDR1 LNHNV, CDR2 YYDKDF (reference sequence). CDR3 bases: TGTGCCACCAGCAGTCTCGGCAGGGCTAATGAAAAACTGTTTTTT. Translated: CATSSLGRANEKLFF.

This clone has just a few counts. The chain carries TRBV19 and TRBJ2-7, with TRBD2 matching over 8 bases. With 5 bases clipped from V and 2 bases from J, the junction kept 5 bases outside the gene matches. This CDR3 contains 14 residues. Germline-derived CDR1 and CDR2 are LNHDA and SQIVND (reference sequence). This CDR3 reads CASSPSGLTYEQYF. CDR3 in DNA: TGTGCCAGTAGTCCTAGCGGGCTTACCTACGAGCAGTACTTC.

In DNA form, the CDR3 reads TGTGCCAGCAGCTTAGACAGGGATTCACCCCTCCACTTT. It encodes CASSLDRDSPLHF. V gene TRBV7-9 combines with J gene TRBJ1-6; tentatively, D is TRBD1 (6 bases). CDR3 length equals 13 residues. Trimming took 1 base from V and 8 from J, leaving 6 bases between them. From germline, CDR1 is SEHNR and CDR2 FQNEAQ (reference sequence).

The chain links TRBV10-1 to TRBJ2-3; no clear D gene. V was trimmed by 7 bases and J by 0 bases, leaving 23 bases between them. Germline lookup yields CDR1 WNHNN and CDR2 SYGVQD (reference sequence). This CDR3 is built from 18 residues. CDR3: CASILTHSKGDSTDTQYF. CDR3 DNA sequence: TGCGCCAGCATCCTGACCCATAGCAAAGGAGATAGCACAGATACGCAGTATTTT.

V usage is TRBV2 and J usage is TRBJ2-2; 12 bases are a match to TRBD2. V shed 8 bases, J shed 3 bases, and the junction held 13 bases outside the gene matches. There are 18 residues in the CDR3. In germline, CDR1 is SNHLY, CDR2 FYNNEI. This CDR3 reads CASGIAPLAGGHTGELFF. CDR3 in DNA: TGTGCCAGCGGGATCGCCCCTCTAGCGGGAGGGCACACCGGGGAGCTGTTTTTT.

This rearrangement joins TRBV5-5 to TRBJ2-2; 7 bases are a match to TRBD2. The CDR3 runs 15 residues. The germline V gene has CDR1 SGHKS and CDR2 YYEKEE (reference sequence). V gave up 6 bases and J gave up 2 bases; unmatched junction bases: 7. The CDR3, as DNA: TGTGCCAGCACCGGTGAGGGACTAAACACCGGGGAGCTGTTTTTT. Its translation is CASTGEGLNTGELFF.

This clone has only a few counts. J is TRBJ2-3 and V is TRBV5-6; 9 nucleotides agree with TRBD1. This CDR3 region has 15 residues. CDR1 is SGHDT, CDR2 YYEEEE, per germline. Trimming took 3 bases from V and 4 from J; bases not matched to a gene: 6. The CDR3 region is CASSWGQGISDTQYF. CDR3 DNA sequence: TGTGCCAGCAGCTGGGGACAGGGTATCTCAGATACGCAGTATTTT.

The V call is TRBV5-6, the J call TRBJ2-5, with 10 bases identical to TRBD2. With 0 bases clipped from V and 4 bases from J, the junction kept 6 bases outside the gene matches. The CDR3 covers 16 residues. Looked up from germline, CDR1 is SGHDT and CDR2 is YYEEEE. CDR3 sequence (DNA): TGTGCCAGCAGCTTGGAAGCGGGAGGGCGGGGAGAGACCCAGTACTTC. It is translated as CASSLEAGGRGETQYF. The complete variable domain, with remaining parts taken from reference TRBV5-6 and TRBJ2-5, reads DAGVTQSPTHLIKTRGQQVTLRCSPKSGHDTVSWYQQALGQGPQFIFQYYEEEERQRGNFPDRFSGHQFPNYSSELNVNALLLGDSALYLCASSLEAGGRGETQYFGPGTRLLVL.

V usage is TRBV19 and J usage is TRBJ2-3; possibly TRBD2 for D (6 bases). Trimming left V 7 bases short and J 4 bases short, with 15 bases between. This CDR3 has 14 residues. Germline CDR1 reads LNHDA; CDR2 reads SQIVND (reference sequence). CDR3 residues: CASTLAGDSDTQYF. CDR3 coding DNA: TGTGCCAGTACTCTTGCCGGGGACTCAGATACGCAGTATTTT.

This chain connects TRBV5-1 to TRBJ2-2; D gene unclear. The length of the CDR3 is 15 residues. V lost 2 bases and J lost 1, with 9 bases in between. Looked up from germline, CDR1 is SGHRS and CDR2 is YFSETQ. CDR3 loop: CASSFRRMNTGELFF. The CDR3 nucleotides read TGCGCCAGCAGCTTCCGGCGGATGAACACCGGGGAGCTGTTTTTT.

This chain connects TRBV10-3 to TRBJ2-7; 10 bases align to TRBD1. V lost 3 bases, J lost 6 bases, and 2 bases stayed unmatched. Germline loops: CDR1 ENHRY, CDR2 SYGVKD. The CDR3 contains 13 residues. CDR3 nucleotides: TGTGCCATCAGTGAAGGGACAGGGGTCGAGCAGTACTTC. It codes for CAISEGTGVEQYF.

This chain uses TRBV19 with TRBJ1-1; TRBD1 matches at 9 bases. The trim removed 5 bases at V and 3 bases at J, leaving 4 bases unmatched. CDR1 is LNHDA and CDR2 is SQIVND in the germline V gene (reference sequence). CDR3 length equals 14 residues. The CDR3 loop reads CASSETGGYTEAFF. Written as DNA, the CDR3 is TGTGCCAGTAGTGAGACAGGGGGGTACACTGAAGCTTTCTTT.

This clone is a singleton in its sample. This chain connects TRBV6-5 to TRBJ2-1, with 14 positions matching TRBD2. Germline V gives CDR1 MNHEY, CDR2 SVGAGI. The CDR3 extends over 13 amino acids. Unmatched junction bases numbered 1, after V lost 6 bases and J lost 9 bases. CDR3 residues: CASSGTSGSEQFF. CDR3 coding DNA: TGTGCCAGCAGCGGGACTAGCGGGAGTGAGCAGTTCTTC.

The CDR3 DNA is TGTGCCAGCACCAAGGAGCAGGGGGCAGGAAATCAGCCCCAGCATTTT. This translates into CASTKEQGAGNQPQHF. This chain joins TRBV2 and TRBJ1-5; 8 nucleotides line up with TRBD1. The germline CDR1 and CDR2 sequences are SNHLY and FYNNEI. The length of the CDR3 is 16 residues. Trimming at V came to 7 bases and at J to 4 bases, leaving 12 bases not matched to a gene.

The gene calls are TRBV2 and TRBJ2-5, with D possibly TRBD1 on 6 matching bases. V lost 6 bases and J lost 7, with 6 bases in between. The CDR3 length is 10 residues. CDR1 and CDR2 from the germline V gene are SNHLY and FYNNEI. The CDR3 coding sequence is TGTGCCAGCAGGACAGGGACCCAGTACTTC. Translation: CASRTGTQYF.

The rearrangement uses TRBV7-3 and TRBJ1-2; a possible D gene is TRBD1 (6 bases). The CDR3 is made up of 16 amino acids. In germline, CDR1 is SGHTA, CDR2 FQGTGA. Trimming cost V 5 bases and J 7 bases, with 23 bases left between them. The CDR3 here is CASSPAGQGTIGGYTF. As DNA, the CDR3 is TGTGCCAGCAGCCCCGCCGGGCAGGGGACGATAGGTGGCTACACCTTC.

The rearrangement links TRBV19 to TRBJ2-2, with D unclear. The CDR3 totals 14 residues. V lost 2 bases and J lost 7, with 11 bases in between. The germline CDR1 and CDR2 sequences are LNHDA and SQIVND (reference sequence). In DNA form, the CDR3 reads TGTGCCAGTAGTATAAGAATAGAGGACGGGGAGCTGTTTTTT. It translates to CASSIRIEDGELFF.

The V and J genes are TRBV14 and TRBJ2-5, with 7 bases aligning to TRBD2. The J segment lost 2 bases and the V segment lost 1 base, leaving 7 bases of the junction unmatched. Germline assignment: CDR1 SGHDN and CDR2 FVKESK. There are 16 residues in the CDR3. The CDR3 region is CASSQGTGLEQETQYF. For the CDR3, the DNA is TGTGCCAGCAGCCAAGGCACCGGACTAGAGCAAGAGACCCAGTACTTC.

This clone was detected only a few times. For the CDR3, the DNA is TGCGCCAGCAGCCTAAGATGGGGACAGGGGGCTTCCCAGTACTTC. Its translation: CASSLRWGQGASQYF. The chain links TRBV4-1 to TRBJ2-5; TRBD1 aligns across 12 bases. The germline V gene encodes CDR1 MGHRA and CDR2 YSYEKL. V shed 4 bases, J shed 9 bases, and the junction held 9 bases outside the gene matches. The CDR3 is 15 amino acids.

CDR3 residues: CASSPYSGTNSYNEQFF. CDR3 DNA: TGTGCCAGCAGCCCATATTCCGGGACAAACTCCTACAATGAGCAGTTCTTC. This chain joins TRBV7-6 and TRBJ2-1, with D possibly TRBD1 on 6 matching bases. Between the trimmed V and J ends, which lost 5 bases and 0 bases, there was a span of 17 bases. The CDR3 has 17 amino acids. CDR1 is SGHVS, CDR2 FNYEAQ, per germline.

This chain connects TRBV24-1 to TRBJ1-2, with 9 bases fitting TRBD1. Germline CDR1 is KGHDR and CDR2 is SFDVKD. The V segment lost 4 bases and the J segment 8 bases; nucleotides outside the gene matches: 7. CDR3 length equals 14 residues. The CDR3 spells CATSDPGTGIGYTF. The CDR3 nucleotides read TGTGCCACCAGTGACCCCGGGACAGGGATCGGCTACACCTTC.

This chain links TRBV4-1 with TRBJ2-1, with 8 nucleotides matching TRBD2. After removal of 4 bases from V and 8 bases from J, the junction contained 13 bases not matched to a gene. CDR3 length equals 16 residues. CDR1 is MGHRA, CDR2 YSYEKL, per germline. CDR3 residues: CASSLTGTRLGDEQFF. The CDR3 nucleotides are TGCGCCAGCAGCCTCACCGGGACTAGATTAGGAGATGAGCAGTTCTTC.

The chain carries TRBV5-1 and TRBJ1-2; D is possibly TRBD1 (6 bases). This CDR3 is built from 17 residues. The V end lost 3 bases, the J end lost 5 bases, and 23 bases lay between the germline ends. Looked up from germline, CDR1 is SGHRS and CDR2 is YFSETQ. DNA of the CDR3: TGCGCCAGCAGCTGGGCACAGGGTAATTTTAAGGAATATGGCTACACCTTC. This encodes CASSWAQGNFKEYGYTF.

CDR3 amino acids: CASSKEAGAPDTQYF. The CDR3 nucleotides read TGTGCCAGTAGTAAGGAAGCGGGAGCTCCAGATACGCAGTATTTT. The chain employs TRBV19 and TRBJ2-3; 8 bases are a match to TRBD2. CDR1 LNHDA and CDR2 SQIVND come from the germline V gene (reference sequence). J gave up 4 bases and V 4 bases, and 7 bases lay outside the gene matches. The CDR3 covers 15 residues.

This clone was detected only once. V and J are TRBV2 and TRBJ1-1, with TRBD1 identical over 8 bases. Germline trimming cut 10 bases from V and 5 bases from J; bases unmatched to any gene: 9. Germline assignment: CDR1 SNHLY and CDR2 FYNNEI. The CDR3 has 13 residues. The CDR3 DNA reads as TGTGCCAACGGACAGGGTGAAGGGACTGAAGCTTTCTTT. Translated, it gives CANGQGEGTEAFF.

This clone was found many times. V gene TRBV25-1 combines with J gene TRBJ1-1; D is undetermined. Germline loops: CDR1 MGHDK, CDR2 SYGVNS. The CDR3 covers 16 residues. The ends were cut back, 8 bases at V and 0 bases at J, with 19 bases in the middle. CDR3 bases: TGTGCCAGCTGCGAGGGAGGGAGGGAGGTGAACACTGAAGCTTTCTTT. Translated: CASCEGGREVNTEAFF.

This clone was counted a single time. This sequence joins TRBV29-1 and TRBJ1-1, with 7 bases lining up with TRBD1. This CDR3 spans 12 amino acids. CDR1 SQVTM and CDR2 ANQGSEA come from the germline V gene. V was clipped by 7 bases and J by 3 bases; unmatched bases: 5. In DNA form, the CDR3 reads TGCAGCGCAGCTACAGGGGACACTGAAGCTTTCTTT. It specifies CSAATGDTEAFF.